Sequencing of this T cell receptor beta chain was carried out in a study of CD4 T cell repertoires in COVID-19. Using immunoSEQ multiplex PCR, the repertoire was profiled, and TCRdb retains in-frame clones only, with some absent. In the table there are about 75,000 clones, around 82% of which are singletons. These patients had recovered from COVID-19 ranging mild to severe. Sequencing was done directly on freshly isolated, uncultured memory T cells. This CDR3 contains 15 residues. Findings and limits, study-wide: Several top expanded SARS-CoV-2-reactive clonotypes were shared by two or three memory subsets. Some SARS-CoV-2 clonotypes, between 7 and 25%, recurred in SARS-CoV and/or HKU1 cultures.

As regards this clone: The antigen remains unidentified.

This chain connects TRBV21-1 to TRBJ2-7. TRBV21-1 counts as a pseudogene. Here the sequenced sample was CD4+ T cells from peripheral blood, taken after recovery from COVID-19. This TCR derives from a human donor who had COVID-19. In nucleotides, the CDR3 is TGTGCCACCCGGTCCGGGACGAACGCGTCCTACGAGCAGTACTTC. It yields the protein CATRSGTNASYEQYF.